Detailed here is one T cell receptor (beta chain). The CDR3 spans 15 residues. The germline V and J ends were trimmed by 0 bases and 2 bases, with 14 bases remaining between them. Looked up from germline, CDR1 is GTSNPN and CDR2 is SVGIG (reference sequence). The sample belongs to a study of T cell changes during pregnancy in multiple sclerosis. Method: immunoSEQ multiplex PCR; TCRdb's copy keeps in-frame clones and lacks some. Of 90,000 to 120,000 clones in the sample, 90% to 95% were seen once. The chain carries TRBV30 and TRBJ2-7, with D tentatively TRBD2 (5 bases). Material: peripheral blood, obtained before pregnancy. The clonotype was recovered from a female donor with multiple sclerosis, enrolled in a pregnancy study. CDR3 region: CAWSVPRRDPYEQYF. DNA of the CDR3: TGTGCCTGGAGTGTACCGAGACGGGATCCCTACGAGCAGTACTTC. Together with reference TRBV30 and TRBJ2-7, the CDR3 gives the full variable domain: SQTIHQWPATLVQPVGSPLSLECTVEGTSNPNLYWYRQAAGRGLQLLFYSVGIGQISSEVPQNLSASRPQDRQFILSSKKLLLSDSGFYLCAWSVPRRDPYEQYFGPGTRLTVT.